These T cell receptor beta chains were read from a single sample in a study of cytomegalovirus exposure and HLA in healthy donors. TCRdb's copy holds only in-frame clones and misses some; the assay was immunoSEQ multiplex PCR. The sample table includes about 42,000 clones. Sequences were obtained from PBMCs. The receptors come from a man aged 25 to 40 in good health and CMV-seronegative. CDR3s include the opening cysteine and the closing phenylalanine or tryptophan. A D gene is named only where the DNA matches it firmly.

V gene	D gene	J gene	CDR3 DNA	CDR3 protein
TRBV19	TRBD2	TRBJ2-2	TGTGCCAGTACCAAATGGGGACTAGCGGGAGGGACCGGGGAGCTGTTTTTT	CASTKWGLAGGTGELFF
TRBV27	-	TRBJ2-3	TGTGCCAGCAGTCCTCTTCGTGGAGACACAGATACGCAGTATTTT	CASSPLRGDTDTQYF
TRBV18	TRBD1	TRBJ1-2	TGTGCCAGCTCACCACAGCGCCCCGCACAGGGGGCCCTTGGCTACACCTTC	CASSPQRPAQGALGYTF
TRBV7-9	-	TRBJ1-2	TGTGCCAGCATTCCCCCCGGGGTCAACTATGGCTACACCTTC	CASIPPGVNYGYTF
TRBV12-2	-	TRBJ2-2	TGTGCAAGTCGCTTAGCAGGGACTAGCGGGAGCTCGGAGGCCGGGGAGCTGTTTTTT	CASRLAGTSGSSEAGELFF
TRBV5-6	-	TRBJ1-1	TGTGCCAGCAGCCAGGTGTGGAACACTGAAGCTTTCTTT	CASSQVWNTEAFF
TRBV5-1	TRBD1	TRBJ1-1	TGCGCCAGCAGCCCGGGACAGGGGGCCGTCGCTGAAGCTTTCTTT	CASSPGQGAVAEAFF
TRBV11-2	-	TRBJ1-1	TGTGCCAGCAGCTTAAGACAGCTAAACACTGAAGCTTTCTTT	CASSLRQLNTEAFF
TRBV29-1	TRBD1	TRBJ2-7	TGCAGCGTTGTACCGACAGGGTTTCTCTACGAGCAGTACTTC	CSVVPTGFLYEQYF
TRBV29-1	-	TRBJ2-7	TGCAGCGTTGATTCTAGAGGAGAGCAGTACTTC	CSVDSRGEQYF
TRBV4-1	TRBD2	TRBJ2-1	TGCGCCAGCAGCCAGCGGACTAGCGGACCCTACAATGAGCAGTTCTTC	CASSQRTSGPYNEQFF
TRBV5-1	-	TRBJ1-3	TGCGCCAGCACCCAGGGCCCTGGAAACACCATATATTTT	CASTQGPGNTIYF
TRBV5-1	-	TRBJ1-1	TGCGCCAGCACTTTCGGGACTGAAGCTTTCTTT	CASTFGTEAFF
TRBV7-9	-	TRBJ2-2	TGTGCCAGCAGCTTAGCAGGGGCCAACACCGGGGAGCTGTTTTTT	CASSLAGANTGELFF
TRBV6-5	TRBD2	TRBJ2-1	TGTGCCAGCCTCGAGACTAGCGGGAGTACGGATGAGCAGTTCTTC	CASLETSGSTDEQFF
TRBV4-2	TRBD2	TRBJ2-5	TGTGCCAGCAGCCAAGGGGGGACTAGCGGGAGACAAGAGACCCAGTACTTC	CASSQGGTSGRQETQYF
TRBV18	TRBD1	TRBJ1-1	TGTGCCAGCTCACCAGAGACAGGGGGCTTCTACGCTGAAGCTTTCTTT	CASSPETGGFYAEAFF
TRBV18	TRBD1	TRBJ1-3	TGTGCCAGCTCACCGCTGACAGGGGCCAGCTCTGGAAACACCATATATTTT	CASSPLTGASSGNTIYF
TRBV11-1	-	TRBJ2-7	TGTGCCAGCAGCCTGGTAAGTTGGCACGAGCAGTACTTC	CASSLVSWHEQYF
TRBV25-1	-	TRBJ1-2	TGTGCCAGCAGCCCTTGGGCAGGGAATGGCTACACCTTC	CASSPWAGNGYTF
TRBV13	-	TRBJ2-3	TGTGCCAGCAGCTTATCAGAACAAAGAAGCACAGATACGCAGTATTTT	CASSLSEQRSTDTQYF
TRBV13	-	TRBJ2-5	TGTGCCAGCAGTCATCAACCTACAGGGTCCCAAGAGACCCAGTACTTC	CASSHQPTGSQETQYF
TRBV29-1	TRBD1	TRBJ2-3	TGCAGCGTTGACGAGCCGGGACAGGGTCCCTCAGATACGCAGTATTTT	CSVDEPGQGPSDTQYF
TRBV4-3	-	TRBJ2-3	TGCGCCAGCAGCCGGGGCCTCACAGATACGCAGTATTTT	CASSRGLTDTQYF
TRBV27	TRBD1	TRBJ2-7	TGTGCCAGCAGTTTATTAGGGGACAGGGGTTCACACGAGCAGTACTTC	CASSLLGDRGSHEQYF